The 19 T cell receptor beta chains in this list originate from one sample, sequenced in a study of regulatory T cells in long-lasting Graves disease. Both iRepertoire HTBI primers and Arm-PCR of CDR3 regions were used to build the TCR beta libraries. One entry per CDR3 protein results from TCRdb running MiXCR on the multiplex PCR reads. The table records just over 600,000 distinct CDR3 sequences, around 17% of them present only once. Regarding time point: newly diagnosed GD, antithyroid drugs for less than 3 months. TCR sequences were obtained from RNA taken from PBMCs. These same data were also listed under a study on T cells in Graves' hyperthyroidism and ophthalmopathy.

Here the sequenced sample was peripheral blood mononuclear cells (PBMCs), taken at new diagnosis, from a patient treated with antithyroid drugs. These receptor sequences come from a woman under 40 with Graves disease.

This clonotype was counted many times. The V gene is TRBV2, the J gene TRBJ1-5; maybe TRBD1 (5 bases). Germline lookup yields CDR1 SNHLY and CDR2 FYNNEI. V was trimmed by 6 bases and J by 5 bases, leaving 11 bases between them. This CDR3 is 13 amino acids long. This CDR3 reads CASSQGFDQPQHF. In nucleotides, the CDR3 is TGTGCCAGCAGCCAGGGCTTCGATCAGCCCCAGCATTTT.

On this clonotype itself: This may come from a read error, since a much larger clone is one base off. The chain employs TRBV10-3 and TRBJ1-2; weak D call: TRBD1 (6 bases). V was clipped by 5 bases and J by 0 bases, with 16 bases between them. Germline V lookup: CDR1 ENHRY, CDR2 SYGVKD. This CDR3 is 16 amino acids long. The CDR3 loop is CAISSRTSGANYGYTF. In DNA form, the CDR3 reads TGTGCCATCAGTTCCCGAACCTCAGGGGCTAACTATGGCTACACCTTC.

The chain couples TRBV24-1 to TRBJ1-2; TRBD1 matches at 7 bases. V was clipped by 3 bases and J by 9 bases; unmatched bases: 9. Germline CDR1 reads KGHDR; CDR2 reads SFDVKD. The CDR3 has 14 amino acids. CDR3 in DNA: TGTGCCACCAGTGATCGGACAGGAGTCCATTGCTACACCTTC. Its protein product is CATSDRTGVHCYTF.

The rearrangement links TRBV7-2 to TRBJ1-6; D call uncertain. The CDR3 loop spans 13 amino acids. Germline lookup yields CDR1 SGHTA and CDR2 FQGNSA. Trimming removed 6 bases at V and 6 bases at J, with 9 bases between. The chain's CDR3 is CASSTDGNSPLHF. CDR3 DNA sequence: TGTGCCAGCAGTACGGACGGTAATTCACCCCTCCACTTT.

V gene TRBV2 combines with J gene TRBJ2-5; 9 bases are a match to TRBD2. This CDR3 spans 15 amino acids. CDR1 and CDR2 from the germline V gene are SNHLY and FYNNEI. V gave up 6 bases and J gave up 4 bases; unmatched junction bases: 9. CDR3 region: CASRGPGSGGETQYF. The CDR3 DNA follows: TGTGCCAGCAGGGGGCCGGGTAGCGGGGGAGAGACCCAGTACTTC.

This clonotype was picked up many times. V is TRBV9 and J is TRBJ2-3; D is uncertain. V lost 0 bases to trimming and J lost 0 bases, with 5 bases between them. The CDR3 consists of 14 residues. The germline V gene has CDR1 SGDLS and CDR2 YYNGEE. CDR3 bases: TGTGCCAGCAGCGTAGTGGCAAGCACAGATACGCAGTATTTT. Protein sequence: CASSVVASTDTQYF.

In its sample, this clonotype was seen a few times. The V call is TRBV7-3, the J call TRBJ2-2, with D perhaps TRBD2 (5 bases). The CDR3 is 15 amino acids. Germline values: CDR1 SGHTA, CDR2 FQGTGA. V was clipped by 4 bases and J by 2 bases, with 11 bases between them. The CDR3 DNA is TGTGCCAGCAGCTCCGGAGGTCCAAACACCGGGGAGCTGTTTTTT. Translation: CASSSGGPNTGELFF. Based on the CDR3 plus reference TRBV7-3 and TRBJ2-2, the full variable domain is GAGVSQTPSNKVTEKGKYVELRCDPISGHTALYWYRQSLGQGPEFLIYFQGTGAADDSGLPNDRFFAVRPEGSVSTLKIQRTERGDSAVYLCASSSGGPNTGELFFGEGSRLTVL.

The CDR3 coding sequence is TGTGCCAGCAGTTCCTCGACAGGGAGCTCTGGGGCCAACGTCCTGACTTTC. As protein: CASSSSTGSSGANVLTF. The genes are TRBV12-3 or TRBV12-4 and TRBJ2-6; 7 nucleotides match TRBD1. The J segment lost 0 bases and the V segment lost 4 bases, leaving 6 bases of the junction unmatched. The CDR3 loop spans 17 amino acids.

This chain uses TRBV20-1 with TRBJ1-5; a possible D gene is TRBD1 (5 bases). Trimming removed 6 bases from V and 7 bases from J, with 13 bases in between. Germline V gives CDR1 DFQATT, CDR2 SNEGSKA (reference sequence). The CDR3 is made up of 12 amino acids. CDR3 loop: CSAVPGGQPQHF. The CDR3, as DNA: TGCAGTGCCGTACCCGGGGGGCAGCCCCAGCATTTT.

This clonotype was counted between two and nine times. The CDR3 loop is CALAANRPTGELFF. Written as DNA, the CDR3 is TGTGCCCTGGCGGCTAATCGTCCTACCGGGGAGCTGTTTTTT. V and J are TRBV2 and TRBJ2-2; D is unclear. The CDR3 contains 14 residues. V dropped 11 bases and J dropped 5 bases, with 18 bases sitting between them. In germline, CDR1 is SNHLY, CDR2 FYNNEI.

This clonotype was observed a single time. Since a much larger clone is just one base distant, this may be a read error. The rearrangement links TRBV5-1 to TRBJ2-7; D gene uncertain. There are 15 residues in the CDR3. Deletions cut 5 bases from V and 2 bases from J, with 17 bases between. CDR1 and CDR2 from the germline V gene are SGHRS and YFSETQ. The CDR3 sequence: CASRPRSGSPYEQYF. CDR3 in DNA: TGCGCCAGCAGGCCTCGGTCAGGAAGCCCCTACGAGCAGTACTTC.

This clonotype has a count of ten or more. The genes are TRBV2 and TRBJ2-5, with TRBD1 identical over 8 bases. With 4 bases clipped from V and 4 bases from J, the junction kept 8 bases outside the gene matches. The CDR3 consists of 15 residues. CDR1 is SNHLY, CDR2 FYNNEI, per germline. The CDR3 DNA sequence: TGTGCCAGCAGTGGATCAACAGGGGGGCGAGAGACCCAGTACTTC. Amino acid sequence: CASSGSTGGRETQYF. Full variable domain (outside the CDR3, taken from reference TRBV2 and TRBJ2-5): EPEVTQTPSHQVTQMGQEVILRCVPISNHLYFYWYRQILGQKVEFLVSFYNNEISEKSEIFDDQFSVERPDGSNFTLKIRSTKLEDSAMYFCASSGSTGGRETQYFGPGTRLLVL.

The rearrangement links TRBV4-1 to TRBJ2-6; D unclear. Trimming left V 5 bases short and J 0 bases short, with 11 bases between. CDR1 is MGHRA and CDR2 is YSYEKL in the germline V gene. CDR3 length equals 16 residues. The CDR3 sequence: CASSFGRNSGANVLTF. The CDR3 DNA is TGCGCCAGCAGCTTCGGGCGGAACTCTGGGGCCAACGTCCTGACTTTC.

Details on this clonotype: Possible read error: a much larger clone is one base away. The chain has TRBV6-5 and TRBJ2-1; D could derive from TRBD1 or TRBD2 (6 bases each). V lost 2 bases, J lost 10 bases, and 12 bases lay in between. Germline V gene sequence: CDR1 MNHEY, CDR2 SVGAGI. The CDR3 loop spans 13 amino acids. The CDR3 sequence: CASSYRGAYEQFF. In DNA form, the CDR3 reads TGTGCCAGCAGTTACAGGGGGGCCTACGAGCAGTTCTTC.

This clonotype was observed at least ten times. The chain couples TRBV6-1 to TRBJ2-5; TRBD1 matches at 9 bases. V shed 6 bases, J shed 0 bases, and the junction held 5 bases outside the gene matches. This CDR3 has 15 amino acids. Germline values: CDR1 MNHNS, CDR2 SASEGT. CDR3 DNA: TGTGCCAGCAGCGGACAGGGGTTGAACCAAGAGACCCAGTACTTC. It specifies CASSGQGLNQETQYF.

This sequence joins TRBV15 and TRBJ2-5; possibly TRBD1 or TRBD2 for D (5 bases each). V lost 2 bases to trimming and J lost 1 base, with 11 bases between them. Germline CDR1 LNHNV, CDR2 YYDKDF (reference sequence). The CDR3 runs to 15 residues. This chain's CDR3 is CATSRKLGPQETQYF. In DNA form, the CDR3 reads TGTGCCACCAGCAGAAAATTGGGACCCCAAGAGACCCAGTACTTC. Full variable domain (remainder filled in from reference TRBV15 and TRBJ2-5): DAMVIQNPRYQVTQFGKPVTLSCSQTLNHNVMYWYQQKSSQAPKLLFHYYDKDFNNEADTPDNFQSRRPNTSFCFLDIRSPGLGDTAMYLCATSRKLGPQETQYFGPGTRLLVL.

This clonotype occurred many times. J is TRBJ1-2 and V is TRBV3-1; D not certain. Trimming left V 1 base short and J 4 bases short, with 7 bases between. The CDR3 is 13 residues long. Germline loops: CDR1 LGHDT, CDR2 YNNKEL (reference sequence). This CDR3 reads CASSQGGLYGYTF. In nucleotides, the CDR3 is TGTGCCAGCAGCCAAGGAGGCCTCTATGGCTACACCTTC. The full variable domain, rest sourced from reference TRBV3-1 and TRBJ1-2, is DTAVSQTPKYLVTQMGNDKSIKCEQNLGHDTMYWYKQDSKKFLKIMFSYNNKELIINETVPNRFSPKSPDKAHLNLHINSLELGDSAVYFCASSQGGLYGYTFGSGTRLTVV.

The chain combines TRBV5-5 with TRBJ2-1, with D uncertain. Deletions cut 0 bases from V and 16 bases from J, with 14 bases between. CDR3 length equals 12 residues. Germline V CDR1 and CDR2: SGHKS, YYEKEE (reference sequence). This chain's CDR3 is CASSLDPGPHFF. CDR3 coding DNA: TGTGCCAGCAGCTTGGACCCAGGACCCCACTTCTTC.

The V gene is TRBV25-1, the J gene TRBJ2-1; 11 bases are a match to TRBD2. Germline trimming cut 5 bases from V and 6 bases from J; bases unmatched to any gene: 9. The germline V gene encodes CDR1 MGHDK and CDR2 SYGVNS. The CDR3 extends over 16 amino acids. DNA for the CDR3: TGTGCCAGCAGTCCCTTACTAGCGGGAGTTGGCAATGAGCAGTTCTTC. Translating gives CASSPLLAGVGNEQFF.